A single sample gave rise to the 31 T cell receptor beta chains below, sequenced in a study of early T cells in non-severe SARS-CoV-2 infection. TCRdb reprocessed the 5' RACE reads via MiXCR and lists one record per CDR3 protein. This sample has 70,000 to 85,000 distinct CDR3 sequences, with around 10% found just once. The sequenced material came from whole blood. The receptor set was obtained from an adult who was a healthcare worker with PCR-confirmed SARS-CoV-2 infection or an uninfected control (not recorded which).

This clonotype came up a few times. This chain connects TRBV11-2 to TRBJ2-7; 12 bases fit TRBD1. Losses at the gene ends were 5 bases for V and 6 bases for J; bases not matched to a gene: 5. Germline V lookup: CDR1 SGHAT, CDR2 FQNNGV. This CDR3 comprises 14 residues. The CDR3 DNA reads TGTGCCAGCAGCCTGGGACAGGGGGCGGGCGAGCAGTACTTC. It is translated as CASSLGQGAGEQYF. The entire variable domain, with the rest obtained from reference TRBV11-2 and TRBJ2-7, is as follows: EAGVAQSPRYKIIEKRQSVAFWCNPISGHATLYWYQQILGQGPKLLIQFQNNGVVDDSQLPKDRFSAERLKGVDSTLKIQPAKLEDSAVYLCASSLGQGAGEQYFGPGTRLTVT.

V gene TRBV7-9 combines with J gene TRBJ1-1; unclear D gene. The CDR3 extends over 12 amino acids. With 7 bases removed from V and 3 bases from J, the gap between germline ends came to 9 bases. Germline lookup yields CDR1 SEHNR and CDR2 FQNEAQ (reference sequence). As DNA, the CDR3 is TGTGCCAGCACCCATGACCACACTGAAGCTTTCTTT. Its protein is CASTHDHTEAFF. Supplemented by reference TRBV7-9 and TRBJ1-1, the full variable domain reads DTGVSQNPRHKITKRGQNVTFRCDPISEHNRLYWYRQTLGQGPEFLTYFQNEAQLEKSRLLSDRFSAERPKGSFSTLEIQRTEQGDSAMYLCASTHDHTEAFFGQGTRLTVV.

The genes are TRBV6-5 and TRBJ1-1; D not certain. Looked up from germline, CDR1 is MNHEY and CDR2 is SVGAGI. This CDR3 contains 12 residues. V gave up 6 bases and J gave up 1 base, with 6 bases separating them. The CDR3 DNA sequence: TGTGCCAGCAGCTACAGGAACACTGAAGCTTTCTTT. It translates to CASSYRNTEAFF.

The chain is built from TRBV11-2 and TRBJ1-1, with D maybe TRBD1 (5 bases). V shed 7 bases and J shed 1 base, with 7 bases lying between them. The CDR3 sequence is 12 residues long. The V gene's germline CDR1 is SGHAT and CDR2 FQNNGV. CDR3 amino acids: CASMGGNTEAFF. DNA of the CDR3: TGTGCCAGCATGGGGGGGAACACTGAAGCTTTCTTT.

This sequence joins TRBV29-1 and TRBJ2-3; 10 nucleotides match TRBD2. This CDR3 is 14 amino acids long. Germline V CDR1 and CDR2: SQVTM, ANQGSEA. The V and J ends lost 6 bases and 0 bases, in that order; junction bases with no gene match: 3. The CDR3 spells CSVRTSGSTDTQYF. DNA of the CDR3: TGCAGCGTACGGACTAGCGGAAGCACAGATACGCAGTATTTT.

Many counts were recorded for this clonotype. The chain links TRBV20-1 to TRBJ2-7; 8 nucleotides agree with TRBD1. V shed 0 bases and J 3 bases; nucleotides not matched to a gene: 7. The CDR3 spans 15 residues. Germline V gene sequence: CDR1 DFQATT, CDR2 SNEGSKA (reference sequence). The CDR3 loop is CSARDRTGTYYEQYF. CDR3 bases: TGCAGTGCTAGAGATCGGACAGGGACATACTACGAGCAGTACTTC.

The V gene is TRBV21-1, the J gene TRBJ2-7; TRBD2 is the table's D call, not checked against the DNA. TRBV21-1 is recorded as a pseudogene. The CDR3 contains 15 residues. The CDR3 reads CASSISKRDSYEQYF. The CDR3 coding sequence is TGTGCCAGCAGCATATCCAAGCGGGACTCCTACGAGCAGTACTTC.

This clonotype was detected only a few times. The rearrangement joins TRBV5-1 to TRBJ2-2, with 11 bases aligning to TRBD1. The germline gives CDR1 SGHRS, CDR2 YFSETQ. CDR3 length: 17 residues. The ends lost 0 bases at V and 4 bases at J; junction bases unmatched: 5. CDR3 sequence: CASSLAGTGGSTGELFF. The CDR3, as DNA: TGCGCCAGCAGCTTGGCCGGGACAGGGGGAAGCACCGGGGAGCTGTTTTTT.

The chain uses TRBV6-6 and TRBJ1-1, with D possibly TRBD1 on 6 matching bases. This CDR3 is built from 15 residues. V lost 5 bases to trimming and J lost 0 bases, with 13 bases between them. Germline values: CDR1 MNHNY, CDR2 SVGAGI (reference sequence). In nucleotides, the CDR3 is TGTGCCAGCAGTCCTTATGGACAGATGAACACTGAAGCTTTCTTT. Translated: CASSPYGQMNTEAFF.

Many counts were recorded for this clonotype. The CDR3 bases are TGTGCCAGCTCAAGGGACAGAAGGACTGAAGCTTTCTTT. Protein sequence: CASSRDRRTEAFF. The gene calls are TRBV18 and TRBJ1-1, with 7 bases identical to TRBD1. The V and J ends lost 5 bases and 5 bases, in that order; junction bases with no gene match: 5. The germline gives CDR1 KGHSH, CDR2 LQKENI. This CDR3 region has 13 residues. The full variable domain, in which reference TRBV18 and TRBJ1-1 provide the parts outside the CDR3, is NAGVMQNPRHLVRRRGQEARLRCSPMKGHSHVYWYRQLPEEGLKFMVYLQKENIIDESGMPKERFSAEFPKEGPSILRIQQVVRGDSAAYFCASSRDRRTEAFFGQGTRLTVV.

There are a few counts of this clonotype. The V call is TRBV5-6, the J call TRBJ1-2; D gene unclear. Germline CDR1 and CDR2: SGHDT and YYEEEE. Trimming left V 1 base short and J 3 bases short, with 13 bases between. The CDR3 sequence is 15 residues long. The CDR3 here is CASSLPLEVYYGYTF. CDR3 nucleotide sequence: TGTGCCAGCAGCTTGCCCCTGGAGGTCTACTATGGCTACACCTTC. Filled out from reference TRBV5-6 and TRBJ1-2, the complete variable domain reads DAGVTQSPTHLIKTRGQQVTLRCSPKSGHDTVSWYQQALGQGPQFIFQYYEEEERQRGNFPDRFSGHQFPNYSSELNVNALLLGDSALYLCASSLPLEVYYGYTFGSGTRLTVV.

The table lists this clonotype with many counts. CDR3 residues: CASSLETSRMGFF. In DNA form, the CDR3 reads TGCGCCAGCAGCTTGGAGACTAGCAGAATGGGGTTCTTC. The rearrangement joins TRBV5-1 to TRBJ2-1; 7 bases agree with TRBD2. The trim removed 0 bases at V and 15 bases at J, leaving 9 bases unmatched. The V gene's germline CDR1 is SGHRS and CDR2 YFSETQ. This CDR3 is 13 amino acids long.

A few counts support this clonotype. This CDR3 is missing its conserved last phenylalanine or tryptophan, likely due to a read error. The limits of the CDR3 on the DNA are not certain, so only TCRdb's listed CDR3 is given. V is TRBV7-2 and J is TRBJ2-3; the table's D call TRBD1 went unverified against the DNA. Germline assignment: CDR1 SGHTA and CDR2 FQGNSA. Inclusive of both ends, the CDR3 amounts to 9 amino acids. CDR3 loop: CASSFQGFL.

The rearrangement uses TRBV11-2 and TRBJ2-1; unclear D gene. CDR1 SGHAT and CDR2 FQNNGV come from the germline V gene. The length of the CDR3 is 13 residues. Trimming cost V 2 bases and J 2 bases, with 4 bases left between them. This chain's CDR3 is CASSLTAYNEQFF. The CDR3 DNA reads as TGTGCCAGCAGCTTAACAGCCTACAATGAGCAGTTCTTC.

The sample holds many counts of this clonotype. DNA for the CDR3: TGTGCCAGCAGCAACCGGCGGGGGAGCTCCTACGAGCAGTACTTC. Translated: CASSNRRGSSYEQYF. The chain employs TRBV21-1 and TRBJ2-7; the D call in the table, TRBD2, was not verified against the DNA. TRBV21-1 is flagged as a pseudogene. CDR3 length: 15 amino acids.

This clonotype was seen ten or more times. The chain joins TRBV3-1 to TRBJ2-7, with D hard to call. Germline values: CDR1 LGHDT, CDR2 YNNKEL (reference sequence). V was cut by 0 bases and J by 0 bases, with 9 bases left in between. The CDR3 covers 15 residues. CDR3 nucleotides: TGTGCCAGCAGCCAAGAGTCGGGCCCCTCCTACGAGCAGTACTTC. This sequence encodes CASSQESGPSYEQYF.

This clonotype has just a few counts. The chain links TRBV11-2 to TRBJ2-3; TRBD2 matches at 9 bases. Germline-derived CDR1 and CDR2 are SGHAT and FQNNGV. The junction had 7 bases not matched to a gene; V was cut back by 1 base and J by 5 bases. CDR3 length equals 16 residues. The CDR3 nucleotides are TGTGCCAGCAGCTTAGTAGGCGGGGGGGCCTTAGATACGCAGTATTTT. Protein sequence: CASSLVGGGALDTQYF. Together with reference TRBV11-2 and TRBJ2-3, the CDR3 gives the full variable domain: EAGVAQSPRYKIIEKRQSVAFWCNPISGHATLYWYQQILGQGPKLLIQFQNNGVVDDSQLPKDRFSAERLKGVDSTLKIQPAKLEDSAVYLCASSLVGGGALDTQYFGPGTRLTVL.

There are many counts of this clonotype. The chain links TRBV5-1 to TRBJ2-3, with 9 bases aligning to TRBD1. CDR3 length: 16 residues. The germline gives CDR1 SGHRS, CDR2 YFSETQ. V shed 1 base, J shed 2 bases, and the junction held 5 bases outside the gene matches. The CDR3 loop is CASSLSGQGSTDTQYF. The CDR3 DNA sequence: TGCGCCAGCAGCTTGTCGGGACAGGGCTCCACAGATACGCAGTATTTT.

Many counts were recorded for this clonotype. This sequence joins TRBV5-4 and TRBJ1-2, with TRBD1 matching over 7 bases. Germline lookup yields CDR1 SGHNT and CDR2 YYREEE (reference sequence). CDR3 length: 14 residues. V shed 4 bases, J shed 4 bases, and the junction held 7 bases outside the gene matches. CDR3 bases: TGTGCCAGCAGCCCAGGGGGGTCAGGCTATGGCTACACCTTC. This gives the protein CASSPGGSGYGYTF.

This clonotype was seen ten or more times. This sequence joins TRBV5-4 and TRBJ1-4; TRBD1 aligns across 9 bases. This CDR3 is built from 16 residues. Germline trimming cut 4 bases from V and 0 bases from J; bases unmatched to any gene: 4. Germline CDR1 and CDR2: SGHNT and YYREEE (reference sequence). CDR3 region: CASSQGDRATNEKLFF. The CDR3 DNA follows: TGTGCCAGCAGCCAGGGGGACAGGGCAACTAATGAAAAACTGTTTTTT. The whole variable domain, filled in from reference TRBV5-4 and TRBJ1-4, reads ETGVTQSPTHLIKTRGQQVTLRCSSQSGHNTVSWYQQALGQGPQFIFQYYREEENGRGNFPPRFSGLQFPNYSSELNVNALELDDSALYLCASSQGDRATNEKLFFGSGTQLSVL.

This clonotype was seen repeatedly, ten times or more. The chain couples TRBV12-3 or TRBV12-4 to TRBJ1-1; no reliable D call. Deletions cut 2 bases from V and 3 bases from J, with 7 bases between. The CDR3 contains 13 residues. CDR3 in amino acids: CASSLTGHTEAFF. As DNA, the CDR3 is TGTGCCAGCAGTTTAACCGGCCACACTGAAGCTTTCTTT.

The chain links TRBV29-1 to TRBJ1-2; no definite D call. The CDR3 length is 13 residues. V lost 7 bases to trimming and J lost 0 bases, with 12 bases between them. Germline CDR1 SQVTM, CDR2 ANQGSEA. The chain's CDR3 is CSALDPANYGYTF. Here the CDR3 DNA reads TGCAGCGCCTTGGATCCAGCTAACTATGGCTACACCTTC.

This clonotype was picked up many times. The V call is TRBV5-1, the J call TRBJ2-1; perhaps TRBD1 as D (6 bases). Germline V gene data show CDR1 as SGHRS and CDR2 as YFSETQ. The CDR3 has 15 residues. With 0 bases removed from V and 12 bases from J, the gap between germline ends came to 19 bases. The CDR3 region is CASSLDNISQGGQFF. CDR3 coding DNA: TGCGCCAGCAGCTTGGATAACATATCCCAAGGGGGGCAGTTCTTC.

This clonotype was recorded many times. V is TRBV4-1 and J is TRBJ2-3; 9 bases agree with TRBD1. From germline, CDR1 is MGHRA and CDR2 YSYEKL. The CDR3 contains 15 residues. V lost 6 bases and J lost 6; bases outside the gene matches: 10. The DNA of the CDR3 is TGCGCCAGCAGTTCAGACAGGGGGATGTGGGATACGCAGTATTTT. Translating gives CASSSDRGMWDTQYF.

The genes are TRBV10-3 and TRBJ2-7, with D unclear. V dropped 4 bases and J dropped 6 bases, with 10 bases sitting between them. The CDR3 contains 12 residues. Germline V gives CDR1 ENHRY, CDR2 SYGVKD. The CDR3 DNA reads TGTGCCATCAGTGCTGGGGTCGGCGAGCAGTACTTC. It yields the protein CAISAGVGEQYF.

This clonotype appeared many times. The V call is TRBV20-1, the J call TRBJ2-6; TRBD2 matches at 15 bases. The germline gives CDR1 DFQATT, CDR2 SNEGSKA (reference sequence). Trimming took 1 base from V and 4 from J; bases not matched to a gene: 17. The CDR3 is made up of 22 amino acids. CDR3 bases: TGCAGTGCTAGAGGTCAATTACCTCCGGGACTAGCGGGAGGATCGGGGGCCAACGTCCTGACTTTC. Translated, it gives CSARGQLPPGLAGGSGANVLTF.

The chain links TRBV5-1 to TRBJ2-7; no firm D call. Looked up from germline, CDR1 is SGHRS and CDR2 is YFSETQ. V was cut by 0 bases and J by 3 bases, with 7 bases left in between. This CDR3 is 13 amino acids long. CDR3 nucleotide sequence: TGCGCCAGCAGCTTGGGGGCGAACTACGAGCAGTACTTC. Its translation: CASSLGANYEQYF.

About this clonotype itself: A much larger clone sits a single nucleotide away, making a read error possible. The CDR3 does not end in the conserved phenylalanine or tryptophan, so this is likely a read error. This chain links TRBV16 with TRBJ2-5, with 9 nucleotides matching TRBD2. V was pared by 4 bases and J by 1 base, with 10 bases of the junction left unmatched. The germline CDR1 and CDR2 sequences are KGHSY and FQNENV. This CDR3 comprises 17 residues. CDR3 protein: CASSPKTLAGAQETQYL. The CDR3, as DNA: TGTGCCAGCAGCCCGAAGACTTTAGCGGGGGCCCAAGAGACCCAGTACTTG.

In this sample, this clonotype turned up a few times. CDR3 in DNA: TGCGCCAGCAGCCCCATAGCGGGGGGCACTCCTAGCACAGATACGCAGTATTTT. Amino acid sequence: CASSPIAGGTPSTDTQYF. The gene calls are TRBV5-1 and TRBJ2-3; TRBD2 aligns across 10 bases. In germline, CDR1 is SGHRS, CDR2 YFSETQ. V shed 4 bases and J 0 bases; nucleotides not matched to a gene: 11. This CDR3 comprises 18 residues.

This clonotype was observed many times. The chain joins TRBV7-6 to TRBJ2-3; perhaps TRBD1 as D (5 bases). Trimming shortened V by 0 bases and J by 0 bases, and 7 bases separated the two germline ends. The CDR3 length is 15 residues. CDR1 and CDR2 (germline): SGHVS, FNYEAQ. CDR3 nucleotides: TGTGCCAGCAGCTTAGCGTGGGGCAGCACAGATACGCAGTATTTT. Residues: CASSLAWGSTDTQYF.

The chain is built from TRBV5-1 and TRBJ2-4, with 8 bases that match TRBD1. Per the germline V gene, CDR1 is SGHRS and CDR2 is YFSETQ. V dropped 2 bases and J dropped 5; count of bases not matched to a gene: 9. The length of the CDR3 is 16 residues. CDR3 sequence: CASSFGAGGGQNIQYF. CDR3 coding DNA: TGCGCCAGCAGCTTTGGCGCAGGGGGCGGCCAAAACATTCAGTACTTC.